This TCR beta chain was sequenced in a study of shared T cell receptors in the human thymus. The repertoire was sequenced with immunoSEQ multiplex PCR; TCRdb's copy has only in-frame clones and lacks some. In the table there are about 660,000 clones, 85% to 90% of which are singletons. V shed 0 bases and J 0 bases; nucleotides not matched to a gene: 8. The CDR3 covers 19 residues. The germline V gene has CDR1 SGHRS and CDR2 YFSETQ. The sample was also reused in another study, on human thymus T cells. Turning to that study: Resections removed during corrective heart surgery provided the thymus tissue used. Within thymic and blood repertoires, V and J gene usage appeared to be biased. Related research has reported that thymic repertoires overlap highly among unrelated individuals.

Sequencing input: thymocytes. V usage is TRBV5-1 and J usage is TRBJ2-2, with 10 bases matching TRBD2. This TCR derives from a boy under two years old with a congenital heart defect. CDR3: CASSLAGVAGGTNTGELFF. The CDR3 region has the DNA TGCGCCAGCAGCTTGGCCGGGGTAGCGGGAGGAACGAACACCGGGGAGCTGTTTTTT.